One sample yielded the 18 T cell receptor beta chains listed below, sequenced in a study of cytomegalovirus exposure and HLA in healthy donors. Use of 60 Vbeta and 13 Jbeta primers characterized the PCR. TCRdb's table, derived via immunoSEQ multiplex PCR, lists solely in-frame clones and lacks some. The sample records 120,000 to 150,000 clones, around four fifths being singletons. The sample was PBMCs. All receptors derive from a boy under 10 years old in good health and CMV-seronegative.

The chain has TRBV7-9 and TRBJ1-2; D remains ambiguous. Trimming left V 3 bases short and J 6 bases short, with 8 bases between. This CDR3 contains 12 residues. Germline V CDR1 and CDR2: SEHNR, FQNEAQ (reference sequence). The CDR3 bases are TGTGCCAGCAGCTTGCGGGGTGATGGCTACACCTTC. Amino acids: CASSLRGDGYTF.

The chain carries TRBV6-5 and TRBJ2-2; TRBD1 is a possible D gene (5 bases). CDR3 length: 15 amino acids. Germline lookup yields CDR1 MNHEY and CDR2 SVGAGI. V was pared by 0 bases and J by 11 bases, with 16 bases between. CDR3 DNA: TGTGCCAGCAGTTACTCGATCCAGGGTTTGGTAGAGCTGTTTTTT. Translated, it gives CASSYSIQGLVELFF.

The CDR3, as DNA: TGTGCCAGCAGCCCTGACTCATGGCGGGATACGCAGTATTTT. The encoded protein is CASSPDSWRDTQYF. This chain uses TRBV6-5 with TRBJ2-3; D unresolved. The germline CDR1 and CDR2 sequences are MNHEY and SVGAGI. Trimming cost V 6 bases and J 6 bases, with 16 bases left between them. This CDR3 has 14 residues.

This clone was picked up a small number of times. The rearrangement joins TRBV25-1 to TRBJ1-4, with D possibly being TRBD1 (6 bases). The CDR3 is 14 residues long. The germline gives CDR1 MGHDK, CDR2 SYGVNS. Trimming stripped 2 bases from V and 5 bases from J, with 9 bases between. CDR3 loop: CASSEPRGNEKLFF. DNA of the CDR3: TGTGCCAGCAGTGAACCAAGGGGGAATGAAAAACTGTTTTTT.

The V and J genes are TRBV5-4 and TRBJ2-7, with D possibly matching TRBD2 (7 bases). V gave up 0 bases and J gave up 4 bases, with 14 bases separating them. CDR1 SGHNT and CDR2 YYREEE come from the germline V gene (reference sequence). The CDR3 totals 15 residues. CDR3 residues: CASSLDGGARYEQYF. Here the CDR3 DNA reads TGTGCCAGCAGCTTGGATGGGGGGGCGAGGTACGAGCAGTACTTC.

J is TRBJ2-7 and V is TRBV10-3; possible D gene TRBD2, 5 bases. The CDR3 sequence is 12 residues long. The V gene's germline CDR1 is ENHRY and CDR2 SYGVKD. Between the trimmed V and J ends, which lost 1 base and 4 bases, there was a span of 5 bases. The CDR3 spells CAISEWEYEQYF. The CDR3 DNA reads as TGTGCCATCAGTGAGTGGGAGTACGAGCAGTACTTC.

This chain uses TRBV5-1 with TRBJ1-3; D unclear. This CDR3 is 15 amino acids long. V gave up 4 bases and J gave up 0 bases, with 11 bases separating them. CDR1 SGHRS and CDR2 YFSETQ come from the germline V gene. This chain's CDR3 is CASSVDSSSGNTIYF. The CDR3 coding sequence is TGCGCCAGCAGCGTTGACTCAAGCTCTGGAAACACCATATATTTT.

This clone has more than one count but fewer than ten. J is TRBJ2-7 and V is TRBV6-5; possible D gene TRBD1, 5 bases. Germline assignment: CDR1 MNHEY and CDR2 SVGAGI. The CDR3 is 10 amino acids. The ends were cut back, 8 bases at V and 7 bases at J, with 9 bases in the middle. This CDR3 is CASGALEQYF. DNA of the CDR3: TGTGCCAGCGGGGCCCTGGAGCAGTACTTC.

The rearrangement links TRBV28 to TRBJ2-7, with 7 nucleotides matching TRBD1. V shed 5 bases, J shed 3 bases, and the junction held 4 bases outside the gene matches. Per germline, CDR1 MDHEN and CDR2 SYDVKM. The CDR3 sequence is 13 residues long. CDR3 DNA: TGTGCCAGCAGTAACAGGGGTGTCTACGAGCAGTACTTC. This encodes CASSNRGVYEQYF. Looking up the rest from reference TRBV28 and TRBJ2-7 gives the full variable domain: DVKVTQSSRYLVKRTGEKVFLECVQDMDHENMFWYRQDPGLGLRLIYFSYDVKMKEKGDIPEGYSVSREKKERFSLILESASTNQTSMYLCASSNRGVYEQYFGPGTRLTVT.

V usage is TRBV5-6 and J usage is TRBJ2-3; D unclear. The CDR3 is 12 amino acids. V dropped 0 bases and J dropped 4 bases, with 3 bases sitting between them. Germline loops: CDR1 SGHDT, CDR2 YYEEEE. CDR3 loop: CASSLASDTQYF. The CDR3, as DNA: TGTGCCAGCAGCTTGGCGTCAGATACGCAGTATTTT.

This clone was recorded only once. V and J are TRBV6-5 and TRBJ2-3; D perhaps matches TRBD1 (6 bases). From germline, CDR1 is MNHEY and CDR2 SVGAGI. The CDR3 has 14 residues. Trimming removed 8 bases from V and 4 bases from J, with 16 bases in between. CDR3 amino acids: CASRPGEKPDTQYF. The CDR3 DNA is TGTGCCAGCCGTCCAGGGGAGAAGCCAGATACGCAGTATTTT.

CDR3: CASSQGTGHMETQYF. The CDR3 nucleotides are TGCGCCAGCAGCCAAGGCACAGGTCATATGGAGACCCAGTACTTC. The chain has TRBV4-3 and TRBJ2-5; TRBD1 is a possible D gene (5 bases). Germline loops: CDR1 LGHNA, CDR2 YSLEER. Deletions cut 1 base from V and 5 bases from J, with 14 bases between. The CDR3 runs 15 residues.

V usage is TRBV6-4 and J usage is TRBJ1-2, with a weak D call TRBD1 (6 bases). The CDR3 is made up of 13 amino acids. The ends were cut back, 5 bases at V and 8 bases at J, with 15 bases in the middle. Germline V gene sequence: CDR1 MRHNA, CDR2 SNTAGT. The CDR3 region has the DNA TGTGCCAGCAGTCGGGGGGCTCAGGGCGGCTACACCTTC. This translates into CASSRGAQGGYTF.

V and J are TRBV5-1 and TRBJ1-6; D remains ambiguous. V lost 4 bases and J lost 7, with 15 bases in between. CDR3 size: 15 residues. CDR1 is SGHRS and CDR2 is YFSETQ in the germline V gene. This CDR3 reads CASSLEGGKNSPLHF. The CDR3 DNA reads TGCGCCAGCAGCCTGGAGGGAGGAAAGAATTCACCCCTCCACTTT.

V usage is TRBV11-2 and J usage is TRBJ2-1, with a weak D call TRBD2 (6 bases). V was shortened by 0 bases and J by 2 bases, with 8 bases between the two germline ends. CDR1 is SGHAT, CDR2 FQNNGV, per germline. There are 15 residues in the CDR3. Written as DNA, the CDR3 is TGTGCCAGCAGCTTAGATCGGGGGACCTACAATGAGCAGTTCTTC. Its translation: CASSLDRGTYNEQFF.

The sample holds a few counts of this clone. The rearrangement joins TRBV27 to TRBJ2-1, with a weak D call TRBD1 (5 bases). With 2 bases removed from V and 4 bases from J, the gap between germline ends came to 12 bases. The CDR3 consists of 15 residues. Germline lookup yields CDR1 MNHEY and CDR2 SMNVEV (reference sequence). The CDR3, as DNA: TGTGCCAGCAGTTTACTAAAGAGACAGTACAATGAGCAGTTCTTC. As protein: CASSLLKRQYNEQFF.

This clone was observed a few times. The chain couples TRBV7-3 to TRBJ2-2, with D possibly matching TRBD1 (5 bases). Germline V CDR1 and CDR2: SGHTA, FQGTGA. V was cut by 3 bases and J by 1 base, with 12 bases left in between. This CDR3 spans 16 amino acids. The CDR3 sequence: CASSFLPRGNTGELFF. The CDR3 DNA sequence: TGTGCCAGCAGCTTTCTCCCTAGGGGGAACACCGGGGAGCTGTTTTTT.

The chain is built from TRBV6-1 and TRBJ2-7; 9 bases fit TRBD2. The trim removed 6 bases at V and 0 bases at J, leaving 6 bases unmatched. Germline V CDR1 and CDR2: MNHNS, SASEGT. The CDR3 spans 15 residues. The CDR3 sequence is CASSRPGLASYEQYF. The CDR3 DNA reads as TGTGCCAGCAGCCGGCCGGGACTAGCCTCCTACGAGCAGTACTTC.